The TCR beta chain under discussion was sequenced for a study of early stage breast cancer tumors (dated by TCRdb to about 2017). Regarding the study in general: Of the approximately 16 invasive breast tumors, twelve were found to be estrogen receptor-positive, progesterone receptor-positive and HER2-negative. Of the roughly 12 ER+/PR+/HER2- tumors, eight were classified as invasive ductal carcinomas and four as invasive lobular carcinomas. On average, each sample had 8 to 10-fold read coverage. The samples as a whole yielded approximately 2,800,000 detected templates, corresponding to 950,000 to 1,300,000 unique clonotypes.

Two independent genomic DNA replicates were amplified for each sample, with roughly 0.5 ug used for blood and roughly 1.5 ug for tumor or normal breast. Following the manufacturer's instructions, the ImmunoSeq Intro kit was used to carry out TCRB sequencing on genomic DNA. Multiplex PCR was run for roughly 33 cycles using proprietary primers and spike-in control sequences for absolute quantification. Single-end 150-bp reads were used to sequence an 87-bp fragment spanning the CDR3 plus the flanking V and J genes. Seven samples, each with two replicates, were multiplexed per lane of an Illumina MiSeq using version 3.0 chemistry. Concerning the study's data processing: Raw data were processed with the vendor's proprietary pipeline, and both replicates were merged into a single result per sample. To define clonotypes, the study grouped productive rearrangements that shared the V-gene family, CDR3 amino acid sequence and J-gene segment. Clonality was calculated as 1 minus the normalized Shannon entropy (Pielou evenness) of TCRB abundances. To estimate T cell density, the total number of templates was divided by the number of input cells, which was inferred from the amount of DNA input. Total repertoire diversity and clonality were estimated with Recon using default parameters. A clonotype was considered tumor-enriched if its abundance in tumor exceeded 0.1% and was at least 32-fold higher than its abundance in normal breast. Drawn from immuneACCESS, this table holds only the in-frame rearrangements with V and J called that TCRdb kept. Clones are partly lost; checked studies trace under half to an unresolved V gene and leave the rest unexplained. V and J calls and clone size are those listed in that table; D and trimming were worked out from the DNA. Present in this sample are under 75,000 clones, over 65% of which were seen just once. The leading ten clones occupy approximately 3% of the sample.

The study profiled bulk TCR beta-chain repertoires in matched peripheral blood, tumor and adjacent normal breast tissue taken from roughly 17 patients with early-stage breast cancer. Before surgery, roughly 4.5-11 mL of whole blood was collected in EDTA tubes and processed within 2 hours. Peripheral blood mononuclear cells were isolated by Ficoll-Paque centrifugation in SepMate-50 tubes. PBMCs were cryopreserved in aliquots of roughly 1.9 to 4 million cells in about 90% FBS with around 10% DMSO and kept in liquid nitrogen. The Qiagen AllPrep DNA/RNA Mini kit was used for genomic DNA extraction. The full study reports these points: Compared with adjacent normal breast tissue, tumors had higher clonality and 2 to 3-fold greater T cell density. Chain pairing and functional markers such as CD4, CD8 and FOXP3 were not captured by bulk genomic DNA sequencing of unsorted cells. Enriched TCRB sequences shared across patients were mostly commonly generated sequences, unlikely to play an important role in the tumor microenvironment. Because the cohort was small, analysis by tumor subtype was not possible. Greater similarity was observed between blood and normal breast repertoires than between blood and tumor repertoires, and tumor was distinguished from normal in about 90% of the 16 patients when each tissue was compared with blood.

The germline V gene gives CDR1 as MNHEY and CDR2 as SVGAGI. V and J lose 6 bases and 7 bases, and a span of 19 bases separates them. The CDR3 holds 14 amino acids from the cysteine to the phenylalanine. The read is trimmed to its CDR3 DNA, 42 bases read in frame from base 1. Worth noting for this clone: What antigen it recognizes has not been identified. No base qualities exist here, and no much larger clone lies one base off it.

Sequences were obtained from blood. This sequence was found in a person aged 30-39 years with breast cancer. The chain couples TRBV6-5 to TRBJ2-7; TRBD2 is perhaps the D gene, given 5 matching bases. CDR3 sequence: CASRPPGILGEQYF. The DNA sequence reads TGTGCCAGCAGACCCCCGGGGATACTGGGGGAGCAGTACTTC.